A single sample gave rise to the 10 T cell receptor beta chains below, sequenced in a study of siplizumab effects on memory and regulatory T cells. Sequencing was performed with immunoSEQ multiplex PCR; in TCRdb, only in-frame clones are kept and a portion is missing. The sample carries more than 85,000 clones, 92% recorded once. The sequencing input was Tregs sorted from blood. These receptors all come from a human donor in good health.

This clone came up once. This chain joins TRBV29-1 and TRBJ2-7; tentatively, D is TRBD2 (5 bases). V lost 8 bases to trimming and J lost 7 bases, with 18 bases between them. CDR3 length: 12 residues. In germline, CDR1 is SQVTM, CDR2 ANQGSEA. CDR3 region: CSTGLTTGEQYF. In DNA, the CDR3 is TGCAGCACCGGACTGACCACCGGGGAGCAGTACTTC.

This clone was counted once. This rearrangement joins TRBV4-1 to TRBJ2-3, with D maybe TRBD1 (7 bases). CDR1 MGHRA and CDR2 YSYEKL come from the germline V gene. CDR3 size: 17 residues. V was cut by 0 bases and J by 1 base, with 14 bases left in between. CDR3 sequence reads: CASSQDWGDRRTDTQYF. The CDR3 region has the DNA TGCGCCAGCAGCCAAGATTGGGGGGACAGACGCACAGATACGCAGTATTTT.

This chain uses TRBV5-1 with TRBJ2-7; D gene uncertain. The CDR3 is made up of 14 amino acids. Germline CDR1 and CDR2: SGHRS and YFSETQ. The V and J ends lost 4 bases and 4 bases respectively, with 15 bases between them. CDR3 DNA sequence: TGCGCCAGCAGCCCTAATGTTATGGGATACGAGCAGTACTTC. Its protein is CASSPNVMGYEQYF.

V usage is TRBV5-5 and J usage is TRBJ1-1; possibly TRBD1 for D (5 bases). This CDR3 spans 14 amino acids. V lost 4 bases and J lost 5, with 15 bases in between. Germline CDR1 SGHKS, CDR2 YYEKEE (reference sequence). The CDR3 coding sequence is TGTGCCAGCAGCGGAGGCGGCAGGGAGACTGAAGCTTTCTTT. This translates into CASSGGGRETEAFF.

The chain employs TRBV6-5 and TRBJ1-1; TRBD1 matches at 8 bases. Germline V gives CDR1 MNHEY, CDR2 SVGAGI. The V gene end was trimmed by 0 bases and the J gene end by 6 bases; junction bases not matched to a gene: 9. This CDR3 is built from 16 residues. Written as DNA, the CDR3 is TGTGCCAGCAGTTACTCGATACGGACAGGGAGTCCTGAAGCTTTCTTT. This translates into CASSYSIRTGSPEAFF.

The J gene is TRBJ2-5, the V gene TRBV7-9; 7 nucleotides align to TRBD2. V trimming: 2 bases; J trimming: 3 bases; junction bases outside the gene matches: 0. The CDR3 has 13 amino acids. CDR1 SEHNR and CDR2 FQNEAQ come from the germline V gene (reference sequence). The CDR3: CASSLRGEETQYF. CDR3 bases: TGTGCCAGCAGCTTACGGGGGGAAGAGACCCAGTACTTC.

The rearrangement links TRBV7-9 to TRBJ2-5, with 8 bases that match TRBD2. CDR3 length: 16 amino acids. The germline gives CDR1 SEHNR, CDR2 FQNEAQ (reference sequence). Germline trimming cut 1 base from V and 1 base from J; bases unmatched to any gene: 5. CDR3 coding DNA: TGTGCCAGCAGCTTAGTAGGCGGGGGGACCCAAGAGACCCAGTACTTC. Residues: CASSLVGGGTQETQYF.

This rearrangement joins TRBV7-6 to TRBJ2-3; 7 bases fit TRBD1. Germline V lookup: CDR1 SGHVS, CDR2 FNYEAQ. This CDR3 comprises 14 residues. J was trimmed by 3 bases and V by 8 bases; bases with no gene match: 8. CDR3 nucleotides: TGTGCCAGCGCCAGGGGGAGTCGGACAGATACGCAGTATTTT. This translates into CASARGSRTDTQYF.

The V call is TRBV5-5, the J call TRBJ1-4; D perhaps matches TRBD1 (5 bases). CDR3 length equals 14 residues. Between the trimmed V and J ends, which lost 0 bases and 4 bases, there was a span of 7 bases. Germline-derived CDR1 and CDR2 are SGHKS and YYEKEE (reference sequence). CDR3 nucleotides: TGTGCCAGCAGCTTGGGACAGATTAATGAAAAACTGTTTTTT. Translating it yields CASSLGQINEKLFF.

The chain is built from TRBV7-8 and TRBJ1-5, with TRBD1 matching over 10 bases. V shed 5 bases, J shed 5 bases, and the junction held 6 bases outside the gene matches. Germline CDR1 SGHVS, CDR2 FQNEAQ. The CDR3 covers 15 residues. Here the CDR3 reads CASSQGTGVDQPQHF. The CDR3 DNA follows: TGTGCCAGCAGCCAAGGGACAGGGGTCGATCAGCCCCAGCATTTT.